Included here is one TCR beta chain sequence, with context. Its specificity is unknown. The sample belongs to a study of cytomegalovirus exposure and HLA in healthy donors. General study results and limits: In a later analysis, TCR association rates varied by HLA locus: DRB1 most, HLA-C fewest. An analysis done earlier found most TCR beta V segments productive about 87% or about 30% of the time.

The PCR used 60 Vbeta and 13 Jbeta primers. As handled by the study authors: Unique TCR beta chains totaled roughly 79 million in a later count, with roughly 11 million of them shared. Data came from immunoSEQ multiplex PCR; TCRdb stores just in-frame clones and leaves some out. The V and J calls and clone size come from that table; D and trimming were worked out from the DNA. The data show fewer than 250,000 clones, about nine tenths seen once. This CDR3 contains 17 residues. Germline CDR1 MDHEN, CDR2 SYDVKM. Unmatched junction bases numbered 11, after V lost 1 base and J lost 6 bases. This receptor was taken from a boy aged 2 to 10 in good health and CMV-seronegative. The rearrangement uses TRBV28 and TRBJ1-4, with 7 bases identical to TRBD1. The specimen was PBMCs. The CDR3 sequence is CASSLSILDRVDEKLFF. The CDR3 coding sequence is TGTGCCAGCAGTTTATCTATTCTAGACAGGGTCGATGAAAAACTGTTTTTT. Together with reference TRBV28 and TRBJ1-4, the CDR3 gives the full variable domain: DVKVTQSSRYLVKRTGEKVFLECVQDMDHENMFWYRQDPGLGLRLIYFSYDVKMKEKGDIPEGYSVSREKKERFSLILESASTNQTSMYLCASSLSILDRVDEKLFFGSGTQLSVL.